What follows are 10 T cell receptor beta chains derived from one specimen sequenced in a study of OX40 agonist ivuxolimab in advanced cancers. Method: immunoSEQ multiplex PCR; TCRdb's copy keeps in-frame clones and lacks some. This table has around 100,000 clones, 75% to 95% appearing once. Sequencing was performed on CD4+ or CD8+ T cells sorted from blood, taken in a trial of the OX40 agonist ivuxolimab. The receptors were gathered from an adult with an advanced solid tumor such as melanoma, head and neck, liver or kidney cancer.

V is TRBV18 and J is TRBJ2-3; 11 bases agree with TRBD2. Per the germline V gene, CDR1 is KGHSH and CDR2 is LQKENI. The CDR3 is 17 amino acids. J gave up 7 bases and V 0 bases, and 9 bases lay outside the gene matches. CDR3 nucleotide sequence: TGTGCCAGCTCACCACCGTCTACTAGCGGGAGACCAAATACGCAGTATTTT. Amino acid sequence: CASSPPSTSGRPNTQYF.

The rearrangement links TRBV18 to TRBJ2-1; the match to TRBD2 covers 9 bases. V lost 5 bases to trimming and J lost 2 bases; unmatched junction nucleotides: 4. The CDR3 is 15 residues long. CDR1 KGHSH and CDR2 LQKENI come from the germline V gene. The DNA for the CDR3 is TGTGCCAGCTCATCTCTAGCGGGAACCTACAATGAGCAGTTCTTC. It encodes CASSSLAGTYNEQFF.

The CDR3 spells CASSLVGQGAKEQYF. CDR3 DNA: TGTGCCAGCAGCTTAGTCGGACAGGGGGCGAAGGAGCAGTACTTC. The J gene is TRBJ2-7, the V gene TRBV7-9, with 11 bases identical to TRBD1. CDR3 length: 15 residues. The germline V gene encodes CDR1 SEHNR and CDR2 FQNEAQ (reference sequence). After removal of 1 base from V and 7 bases from J, the junction contained 6 bases not matched to a gene.

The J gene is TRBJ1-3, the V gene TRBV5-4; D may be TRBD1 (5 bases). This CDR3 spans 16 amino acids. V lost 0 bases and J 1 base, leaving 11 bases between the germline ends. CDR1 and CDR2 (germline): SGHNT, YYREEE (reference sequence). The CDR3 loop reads CASSLAAGWSGNTIYF. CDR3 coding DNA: TGTGCCAGCAGCTTGGCGGCAGGGTGGTCTGGAAACACCATATATTTT. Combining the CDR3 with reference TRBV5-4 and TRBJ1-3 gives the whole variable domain ETGVTQSPTHLIKTRGQQVTLRCSSQSGHNTVSWYQQALGQGPQFIFQYYREEENGRGNFPPRFSGLQFPNYSSELNVNALELDDSALYLCASSLAAGWSGNTIYFGEGSWLTVV.

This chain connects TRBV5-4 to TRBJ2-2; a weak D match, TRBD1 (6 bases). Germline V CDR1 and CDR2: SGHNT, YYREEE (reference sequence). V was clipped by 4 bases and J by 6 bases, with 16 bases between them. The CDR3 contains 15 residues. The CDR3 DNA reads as TGTGCCAGCAGCGGGGGCGAGTTGCTGGCCGGGGAGCTGTTTTTT. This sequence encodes CASSGGELLAGELFF.

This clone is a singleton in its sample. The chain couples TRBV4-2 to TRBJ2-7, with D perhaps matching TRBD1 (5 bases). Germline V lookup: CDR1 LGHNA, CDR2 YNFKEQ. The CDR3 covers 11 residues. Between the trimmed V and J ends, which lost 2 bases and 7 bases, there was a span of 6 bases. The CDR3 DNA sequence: TGTGCCAGCAGCCAAAGGGGAGAGCAGTACTTC. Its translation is CASSQRGEQYF.

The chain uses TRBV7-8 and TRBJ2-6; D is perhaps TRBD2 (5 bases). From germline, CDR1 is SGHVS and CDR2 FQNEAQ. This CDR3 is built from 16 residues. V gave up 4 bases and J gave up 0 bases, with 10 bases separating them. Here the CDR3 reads CASSSSAGSGANVLTF. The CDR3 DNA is TGTGCCAGCAGCTCCAGCGCGGGCTCTGGGGCCAACGTCCTGACTTTC.

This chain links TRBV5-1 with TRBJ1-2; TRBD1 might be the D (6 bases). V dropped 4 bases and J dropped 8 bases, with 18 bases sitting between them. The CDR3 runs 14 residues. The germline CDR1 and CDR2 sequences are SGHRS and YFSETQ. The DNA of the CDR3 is TGCGCCAGCAGCGTGACAGGCCCGGACGGAGGCTACACCTTC. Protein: CASSVTGPDGGYTF.

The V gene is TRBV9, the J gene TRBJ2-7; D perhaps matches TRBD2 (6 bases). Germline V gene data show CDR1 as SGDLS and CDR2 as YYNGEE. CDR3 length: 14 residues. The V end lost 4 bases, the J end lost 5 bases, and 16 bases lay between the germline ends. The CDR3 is CASSPGTPWDEQYF. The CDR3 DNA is TGTGCCAGCAGCCCCGGGACTCCGTGGGACGAGCAGTACTTC.

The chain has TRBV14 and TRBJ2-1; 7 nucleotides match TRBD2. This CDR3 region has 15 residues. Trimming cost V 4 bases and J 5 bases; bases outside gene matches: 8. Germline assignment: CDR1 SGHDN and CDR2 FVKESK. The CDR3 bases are TGTGCCAGCAGCCCCTGGGCTAGCGGAGACAATGAGCAGTTCTTC. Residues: CASSPWASGDNEQFF.